Listed here are 26 T cell receptor beta chains from one sample, sequenced in a study of cytomegalovirus exposure and HLA in healthy donors. Primers for the PCR totalled 60 Vbeta and 13 Jbeta. TCRdb's table, derived via immunoSEQ multiplex PCR, lists solely in-frame clones and lacks some. Among roughly 160,000 clones listed, 77% were seen once. Sample: PBMCs. The receptors originated from a woman aged 30 to 39 in good health and CMV-seronegative.

This sequence joins TRBV6-5 and TRBJ2-5, with a tentative D call TRBD1 (6 bases). CDR3 length equals 15 residues. Trimming shortened V by 5 bases and J by 1 base, and 14 bases separated the two germline ends. Germline CDR1 is MNHEY and CDR2 is SVGAGI. The CDR3 spells CASSRMIRGQETQYF. The CDR3 nucleotides read TGTGCCAGCAGTCGGATGATCAGGGGCCAAGAGACCCAGTACTTC.

The rearrangement uses TRBV29-1 and TRBJ2-5; unclear D gene. The CDR3 contains 13 residues. Per the germline V gene, CDR1 is SQVTM and CDR2 is ANQGSEA. V lost 1 base and J 7 bases, leaving 13 bases between the germline ends. The CDR3 protein is CSVEATSVWTQYF. For the CDR3, the DNA is TGCAGCGTTGAAGCTACGAGCGTATGGACCCAGTACTTC.

The V and J genes are TRBV2 and TRBJ2-5; D might be TRBD2 (6 bases). V was pared by 9 bases and J by 4 bases, with 15 bases between. The germline V gene encodes CDR1 SNHLY and CDR2 FYNNEI. The CDR3 length is 13 residues. For the CDR3, the DNA is TGTGCCAGAAAGCGGGCCGGGGCAGAGACCCAGTACTTC. Its translation: CARKRAGAETQYF.

The chain couples TRBV13 to TRBJ1-6; 7 bases agree with TRBD1. The junction had 8 bases not matched to a gene; V was cut back by 0 bases and J by 6 bases. Germline CDR1 reads PRHDT; CDR2 reads FYEKMQ (reference sequence). CDR3 length: 17 residues. CDR3 sequence (DNA): TGTGCCAGCAGCTTAGGGGGTCTCGGGACAGTTAATTCACCCCTCCACTTT. Translated: CASSLGGLGTVNSPLHF.

This clone has a handful of counts. The CDR3, as DNA: TGTGCCAGCAGCCCCAGGGGGCGAATGAACACTGAAGCTTTCTTT. It encodes CASSPRGRMNTEAFF. The chain is built from TRBV7-2 and TRBJ1-1; 8 bases are shared with TRBD1. V gave up 5 bases and J gave up 0 bases; unmatched junction bases: 5. Germline-derived CDR1 and CDR2 are SGHTA and FQGNSA. The CDR3 has 15 amino acids.

CDR3 coding DNA: TGTGCCAGCAGCTTGGGGCAGGGACTCCTCGGCACAGATACGCAGTATTTT. Its translation is CASSLGQGLLGTDTQYF. V and J are TRBV5-4 and TRBJ2-3; TRBD2 might be the D (6 bases). Germline values: CDR1 SGHNT, CDR2 YYREEE (reference sequence). V lost 0 bases and J lost 1, with 15 bases in between. The CDR3 length is 17 residues.

This chain connects TRBV9 to TRBJ1-2; the D gene is possibly TRBD1 (5 bases). The germline V gene has CDR1 SGDLS and CDR2 YYNGEE. This CDR3 has 14 amino acids. Trimming shortened V by 3 bases and J by 4 bases, and 13 bases separated the two germline ends. The CDR3 loop reads CASSAPGRVYGYTF. The CDR3 bases are TGTGCCAGCAGCGCCCCAGGGAGGGTCTATGGCTACACCTTC.

CDR3 DNA sequence: TGTGCCAGCAGCCAAGGGGGGGCGGGAGTTGAGCAGTTCTTC. As protein: CASSQGGAGVEQFF. The chain has TRBV4-2 and TRBJ2-1; tentative D call: TRBD2 (7 bases). The CDR3 runs to 14 residues. CDR1 is LGHNA and CDR2 is YNFKEQ in the germline V gene. V lost 1 base and J 9 bases, leaving 13 bases between the germline ends.

The V and J genes are TRBV5-4 and TRBJ2-1; a possible D gene is TRBD1 (7 bases). The CDR3 is 15 amino acids. V lost 0 bases and J lost 9, with 16 bases in between. CDR1 and CDR2 from the germline V gene are SGHNT and YYREEE (reference sequence). CDR3 sequence reads: CASSLAGGKLREQFF. CDR3 bases: TGTGCCAGCAGCTTGGCAGGGGGGAAGCTCCGTGAGCAGTTCTTC.

The chain uses TRBV5-4 and TRBJ2-7; weak D call: TRBD2 (6 bases). From germline, CDR1 is SGHNT and CDR2 YYREEE (reference sequence). V was shortened by 2 bases and J by 2 bases, with 11 bases between the two germline ends. The CDR3 is 14 residues long. As DNA, the CDR3 is TGTGCCAGCAGCTTAGACCAGCGGGCCTACGAGCAGTACTTC. Translating gives CASSLDQRAYEQYF.

This chain connects TRBV28 to TRBJ2-5; 7 bases line up with TRBD2. The ends lost 6 bases at V and 5 bases at J; junction bases unmatched: 9. The CDR3 is made up of 14 amino acids. Germline CDR1 MDHEN, CDR2 SYDVKM. CDR3 bases: TGTGCCAGCAGCCCAGGGCGGGAGTGGGAGACCCAGTACTTC. The encoded protein is CASSPGREWETQYF.

This clone occurred once. The CDR3 region is CSATGFSNTEAFF. The CDR3, as DNA: TGCAGCGCCACAGGGTTCTCGAACACTGAAGCTTTCTTT. The chain has TRBV29-1 and TRBJ1-1; a possible D gene is TRBD1 (6 bases). CDR3 length: 13 residues. V lost 7 bases, J lost 1 base, and 13 bases lay in between. Looked up from germline, CDR1 is SQVTM and CDR2 is ANQGSEA.

This CDR3 reads CASSWAGGNTEAFF. The CDR3 DNA follows: TGTGCCAGCAGCTGGGCGGGGGGGAACACTGAAGCTTTCTTT. V and J are TRBV7-3 and TRBJ1-1; tentative D call: TRBD1 (5 bases). Per germline, CDR1 SGHTA and CDR2 FQGTGA. This CDR3 has 14 residues. V was cut by 4 bases and J by 1 base, with 10 bases left in between.

The V and J genes are TRBV6-5 and TRBJ1-2; no reliable D call. Germline V gene lookup returns CDR1 MNHEY and CDR2 SVGAGI. The CDR3 consists of 14 residues. V shed 2 bases and J shed 4 bases, with 11 bases lying between them. This CDR3 reads CASSYGSSSYGYTF. The CDR3 nucleotides are TGTGCCAGCAGTTACGGCAGTTCGTCCTATGGCTACACCTTC.

This rearrangement joins TRBV18 to TRBJ1-1, with 7 bases aligning to TRBD1. The germline gives CDR1 KGHSH, CDR2 LQKENI. This CDR3 contains 15 residues. V trimming: 3 bases; J trimming: 4 bases; junction bases outside the gene matches: 8. CDR3 nucleotides: TGTGCCAGCTCACCGAGCGCAGGGGGGAGCACTGAAGCTTTCTTT. This gives the protein CASSPSAGGSTEAFF.

The chain links TRBV9 to TRBJ2-5; D not resolved. Germline V gene data show CDR1 as SGDLS and CDR2 as YYNGEE. The V gene lost 0 bases and the J gene lost 3 bases, with 6 bases spanning the gap. This CDR3 has 13 amino acids. This CDR3 reads CASSVGQKETQYF. For the CDR3, the DNA is TGTGCCAGCAGCGTAGGTCAGAAAGAGACCCAGTACTTC.

This clone was counted only a few times. This sequence joins TRBV4-2 and TRBJ2-4, with 9 bases lining up with TRBD1. This CDR3 spans 16 amino acids. Per the germline V gene, CDR1 is LGHNA and CDR2 is YNFKEQ. V was clipped by 2 bases and J by 7 bases; unmatched bases: 9. This chain's CDR3 is CASSQPTGGDVNIQYF. The CDR3 bases are TGTGCCAGCAGCCAACCGACAGGGGGTGATGTGAACATTCAGTACTTC.

The rearrangement uses TRBV4-1 and TRBJ2-7; 8 bases line up with TRBD2. The V gene end was trimmed by 0 bases and the J gene end by 6 bases; junction bases not matched to a gene: 4. There are 14 residues in the CDR3. The V gene's germline CDR1 is MGHRA and CDR2 YSYEKL. For the CDR3, the DNA is TGCGCCAGCAGCCAAGATGGGCTAGCGGGCGAGCAGTACTTC. Its translation: CASSQDGLAGEQYF.

This clone was counted a few times. The V call is TRBV27, the J call TRBJ2-5, with 7 nucleotides matching TRBD2. The CDR3 totals 13 residues. Unmatched junction bases numbered 3, after V lost 1 base and J lost 7 bases. Germline CDR1 reads MNHEY; CDR2 reads SMNVEV (reference sequence). The CDR3 sequence is CASSLYSGGTQYF. The CDR3 coding sequence is TGTGCCAGCAGTTTATATTCGGGGGGGACCCAGTACTTC.

CDR3 DNA: TGTGCCAGTAGTCGTGGCGCCGGCACAGGGTATTTCAATGGCTACACCTTC. The encoded protein is CASSRGAGTGYFNGYTF. The gene calls are TRBV19 and TRBJ1-2; possible D gene TRBD1, 6 bases. The CDR3 length is 17 residues. Trimming removed 5 bases at V and 6 bases at J, with 25 bases between. Germline values: CDR1 LNHDA, CDR2 SQIVND (reference sequence).

The chain joins TRBV2 to TRBJ2-3; the match to TRBD1 covers 10 bases. The junction had 7 bases not matched to a gene; V was cut back by 5 bases and J by 5 bases. This CDR3 is 15 amino acids long. Germline CDR1 reads SNHLY; CDR2 reads FYNNEI. The CDR3 DNA sequence: TGTGCCAGCAGTACCGGGACAGGGGCGGGAGATACGCAGTATTTT. The encoded protein is CASSTGTGAGDTQYF.

V usage is TRBV5-1 and J usage is TRBJ2-3; D may be TRBD2 (6 bases). Germline V lookup: CDR1 SGHRS, CDR2 YFSETQ. The CDR3 loop spans 15 amino acids. V lost 0 bases to trimming and J lost 3 bases, with 11 bases between them. CDR3 protein: CASSLGAGTTDTQYF. The DNA of the CDR3 is TGCGCCAGCAGCTTGGGTGCGGGGACGACAGATACGCAGTATTTT.

This clone was seen only a few times. The chain recombines TRBV7-2 with TRBJ1-1; a weak D match, TRBD1 (5 bases). Germline CDR1 SGHTA, CDR2 FQGNSA. Trimming left V 1 base short and J 3 bases short, with 12 bases between. CDR3 size: 15 residues. The CDR3 nucleotides read TGTGCCAGCAGCTTAGTGGCTGGGGCGGACACTGAAGCTTTCTTT. Translating gives CASSLVAGADTEAFF. The entire variable domain, with the rest obtained from reference TRBV7-2 and TRBJ1-1, is as follows: GAGVSQSPSNKVTEKGKDVELRCDPISGHTALYWYRQSLGQGLEFLIYFQGNSAPDKSGLPSDRFSAERTGGSVSTLTIQRTQQEDSAVYLCASSLVAGADTEAFFGQGTRLTVV.

V gene TRBV7-9 combines with J gene TRBJ1-1, with TRBD1 matching over 8 bases. The V segment lost 2 bases and the J segment 1 base; nucleotides outside the gene matches: 12. Germline V gene lookup returns CDR1 SEHNR and CDR2 FQNEAQ (reference sequence). The CDR3 has 18 residues. CDR3 protein: CASSLSPLTGTGNTEAFF. The CDR3 nucleotides are TGTGCCAGCAGCTTATCCCCACTAACCGGGACAGGGAACACTGAAGCTTTCTTT.

The rearrangement joins TRBV27 to TRBJ1-5; 10 nucleotides agree with TRBD1. V gave up 6 bases and J gave up 0 bases; unmatched junction bases: 8. Germline V gene lookup returns CDR1 MNHEY and CDR2 SMNVEV (reference sequence). The CDR3 contains 17 residues. Here the CDR3 DNA reads TGTGCCAGCAGCCCGGGACAGGGGCGCCCTAGCAATCAGCCCCAGCATTTT. Its protein is CASSPGQGRPSNQPQHF.

The chain has TRBV28 and TRBJ2-7; a possible D gene is TRBD1 (6 bases). The CDR3 has 14 amino acids. V was cut by 2 bases and J by 4 bases, with 12 bases left in between. Germline assignment: CDR1 MDHEN and CDR2 SYDVKM. CDR3 loop: CASSLPQGPYEQYF. The CDR3 DNA is TGTGCCAGCAGTTTACCACAGGGCCCGTACGAGCAGTACTTC. Supplemented by reference TRBV28 and TRBJ2-7, the full variable domain reads DVKVTQSSRYLVKRTGEKVFLECVQDMDHENMFWYRQDPGLGLRLIYFSYDVKMKEKGDIPEGYSVSREKKERFSLILESASTNQTSMYLCASSLPQGPYEQYFGPGTRLTVT.